The rows below give T cell receptor beta chains drawn from one sample of a study of T-cell memory formation after mild COVID-19. One entry per CDR3 protein, called by TCRdb with MiXCR from the 5' RACE reads. This table has 140,000 or so distinct CDR3 sequences, under 25% appearing once. Sequenced material: PBMCs or a T cell subset sorted from them (not recorded which). The receptor set was obtained from an adult woman who had mild COVID-19 (a few samples of this study predate the infection). Cell type and time point are not known. The conserved cysteine and the conserved F or W are not part of the CDR3 here.

J	V	CDR3
TRBJ2-3	TRBV5-1	ASSLGSDTQY
TRBJ2-7	TRBV18	ASSLDSRGSQY
TRBJ2-1	TRBV7-2	ASSLRRTENNEQF
TRBJ1-2	TRBV12-3/TRBV12-4	ASSSDRASIGYT
TRBJ1-6	TRBV7-9	ASSAPGQGNSPLH
TRBJ2-1	TRBV7-6	ASKRYSGSGDEQF
TRBJ1-2	TRBV12-3/TRBV12-4	ASSSGTSGYT
TRBJ2-5	TRBV5-5	ASSPIAGGSQETQY
TRBJ1-1	TRBV7-7	ASSLGASTEAF
TRBJ2-1	TRBV12-3/TRBV12-4	ASSFRLAGRNEQF
TRBJ1-3	TRBV7-8	ASSLAYRPLSGNTIY
TRBJ2-4	TRBV21-1	ASRPPSGGRRRAKNIQY
TRBJ2-5	TRBV27	ASSPGQKRETQY